This T cell receptor beta chain was documented in a study of cytomegalovirus exposure and HLA in healthy donors. The study's findings and limits: The study put roughly 160 TCR beta chains on its list as cytomegalovirus-associated. Productive rates of about 90% or about 30% were seen for most TCR beta V segments in an earlier analysis.

Note on this clone: As yet, its antigen is unknown.

Vbeta (60) and Jbeta (13) primers were used in the PCR. Sequencing used immunoSEQ multiplex PCR; TCRdb keeps in-frame clones, though not all of them. The sample has some 77,000 clones, over 70% seen once; the top ten hold roughly 30%. Healthy people donating bone marrow made up the donors. This CDR3 has 15 residues. Germline CDR1 and CDR2: SGHVS and FNYEAQ. Trimming removed 3 bases from V and 3 bases from J, with 14 bases in between. Sequenced input: PBMCs. The rearrangement uses TRBV7-6 and TRBJ1-1; perhaps TRBD1 as D (6 bases). This receptor was obtained from a middle-aged man in good health and CMV-seropositive. The CDR3: CASSFGQPFYTEAFF. DNA for the CDR3: TGTGCCAGCAGCTTTGGACAGCCTTTTTACACTGAAGCTTTCTTT.